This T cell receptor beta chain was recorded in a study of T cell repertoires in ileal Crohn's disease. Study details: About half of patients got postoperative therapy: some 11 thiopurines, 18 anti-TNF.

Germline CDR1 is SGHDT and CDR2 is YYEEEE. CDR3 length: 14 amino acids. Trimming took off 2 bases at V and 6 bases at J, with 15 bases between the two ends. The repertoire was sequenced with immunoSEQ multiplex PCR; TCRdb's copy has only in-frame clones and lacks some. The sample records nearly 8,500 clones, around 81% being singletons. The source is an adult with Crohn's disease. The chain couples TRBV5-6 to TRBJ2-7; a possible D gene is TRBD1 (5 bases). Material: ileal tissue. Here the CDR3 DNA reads TGTGCCAGCAGCTTAGTGCTACGTAGGGGCGAGCAGTACTTC. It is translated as CASSLVLRRGEQYF.